A single sample gave rise to the 24 T cell receptor beta chains below, sequenced in a study of T cell repertoires in cytomegalovirus infection. TCRdb passed the reads through MiXCR, listing each CDR3 protein once. The sample has roughly 640,000 distinct CDR3 sequences; 20% to 25% are singletons. Sequenced material: CD8+ T cells from PBMCs. All receptors come from a human donor in good health (CMV status not recorded). Some clones in this sample may be carry-over from other donors' samples.

This clonotype has at least ten counts. The CDR3 region is CASSSRGRKETQYF. In DNA, the CDR3 is TGTGCCAGCAGCTCCCGTGGCAGGAAAGAGACCCAGTACTTC. The chain joins TRBV7-9 to TRBJ2-5; no reliable D call. V lost 4 bases and J 3 bases, leaving 12 bases between the germline ends. Germline values: CDR1 SEHNR, CDR2 FQNEAQ (reference sequence). The CDR3 has 14 amino acids.

This rearrangement joins TRBV27 to TRBJ1-4; tentatively, D is TRBD1 (5 bases). The CDR3 extends over 13 amino acids. Per germline, CDR1 MNHEY and CDR2 SMNVEV (reference sequence). The V end lost 7 bases, the J end lost 8 bases, and 14 bases lay between the germline ends. The CDR3 coding sequence is TGTGCCAGCAAATACGGGGGTGGGGAAAAACTGTTTTTT. Its protein product is CASKYGGGEKLFF.

The rearrangement links TRBV12-3 or TRBV12-4 to TRBJ1-6, with TRBD1 matching over 7 bases. Trimming removed 6 bases from V and 6 bases from J; junction bases left unmatched: 11. This CDR3 has 16 amino acids. CDR3 bases: TGTGCCAGCAGCCCTTCCGGGACAGCTTTTAATTCACCCCTCCACTTT. This gives the protein CASSPSGTAFNSPLHF.

The table lists this clonotype with many counts. The chain employs TRBV10-3 and TRBJ2-6; 14 bases line up with TRBD2. CDR1 is ENHRY and CDR2 is SYGVKD in the germline V gene. The ends lost 1 base at V and 0 bases at J; junction bases unmatched: 5. The CDR3 loop spans 20 amino acids. DNA for the CDR3: TGTGCCATCAGTGAGTGGACTAGCGGGGGGCCCTTCTCTGGGGCCAACGTCCTGACTTTC. It specifies CAISEWTSGGPFSGANVLTF.

V and J are TRBV10-3 and TRBJ2-1; either TRBD1 or TRBD2 may fit D (5 bases each). CDR1 and CDR2 from the germline V gene are ENHRY and SYGVKD. V was shortened by 2 bases and J by 3 bases, with 8 bases between the two germline ends. This CDR3 has 14 amino acids. The CDR3 loop reads CAISEGGRYNEQFF. The CDR3 region has the DNA TGTGCCATCAGTGAGGGGGGTCGCTACAATGAGCAGTTCTTC.

This clonotype was seen a single time. CDR3 in amino acids: CSATTSGSYEQYF. CDR3 bases: TGCAGTGCTACCACTAGCGGCTCCTACGAGCAGTACTTC. The V and J genes are TRBV20-1 and TRBJ2-7; 8 bases match TRBD2. With 4 bases clipped from V and 0 bases from J, the junction kept 2 bases outside the gene matches. This CDR3 has 13 amino acids. Germline V CDR1 and CDR2: DFQATT, SNEGSKA (reference sequence).

The chain combines TRBV7-4 with TRBJ2-1; 9 bases line up with TRBD1. Per the germline V gene, CDR1 is SGHVT and CDR2 is SQSDAQ. The J segment lost 2 bases and the V segment lost 4 bases, leaving 6 bases of the junction unmatched. This CDR3 comprises 16 residues. The CDR3, as DNA: TGTGCCAGCAGCTCCTCGACAGGGGGGCCCTACAATGAGCAGTTCTTC. As protein: CASSSSTGGPYNEQFF. Full variable domain (outside the CDR3, taken from reference TRBV7-4 and TRBJ2-1): GAGVSQSPRYKVAKRGRDVALRCDSISGHVTLYWYRQTLGQGSEVLTYSQSDAQRDKSGRPSGRFSAERPERSVSTLKIQRTEQGDSAVYLCASSSSTGGPYNEQFFGPGTRLTVL.

A note on this clonotype: A read error may be the cause here, since a much bigger clone is one base away. The rearrangement joins TRBV7-6 to TRBJ2-1, with a possible D match to TRBD1 (7 bases). The CDR3 has 16 amino acids. Germline V lookup: CDR1 SGHVS, CDR2 FNYEAQ. Trimming removed 4 bases from V and 0 bases from J, with 13 bases in between. CDR3 region: CASSSGGLGSYNEQFF. The CDR3 DNA reads as TGTGCCAGCAGCTCAGGGGGACTGGGCTCCTACAATGAGCAGTTCTTC. Looking up the rest from reference TRBV7-6 and TRBJ2-1 gives the full variable domain: GAGVSQSPRYKVTKRGQDVALRCDPISGHVSLYWYRQALGQGPEFLTYFNYEAQQDKSGLPNDRFSAERPEGSISTLTIQRTEQRDSAMYRCASSSGGLGSYNEQFFGPGTRLTVL.

This clonotype was found a few times. The CDR3 reads CASSLQGALADTQYF. CDR3 nucleotides: TGTGCCAGCAGTTTACAGGGGGCATTGGCAGATACGCAGTATTTT. The chain is built from TRBV28 and TRBJ2-3, with TRBD1 identical over 8 bases. CDR1 MDHEN and CDR2 SYDVKM come from the germline V gene. With V trimmed by 2 bases and J by 4 bases, 5 bases remained unmatched. This CDR3 has 15 residues.

The rearrangement uses TRBV7-9 and TRBJ2-5, with 11 positions matching TRBD2. Trimming took 4 bases from V and 3 from J; bases not matched to a gene: 4. The CDR3 totals 15 residues. Germline V gene data show CDR1 as SEHNR and CDR2 as FQNEAQ (reference sequence). DNA of the CDR3: TGTGCCAGCAGCTCATTTAGCGGGGGGGAAGAGACCCAGTACTTC. It yields the protein CASSSFSGGEETQYF.

In this sample, this clonotype turned up once. The CDR3 DNA reads TGCAGCGTTGAAGATCCGGCAGGGGGTAATAATTCACCCCTCCACTTT. Translated: CSVEDPAGGNNSPLHF. The rearrangement uses TRBV29-1 and TRBJ1-6, with 7 bases lining up with TRBD1. V shed 0 bases, J shed 5 bases, and the junction held 7 bases outside the gene matches. The V gene's germline CDR1 is SQVTM and CDR2 ANQGSEA. The CDR3 has 16 amino acids. Full variable domain (outside the CDR3, taken from reference TRBV29-1 and TRBJ1-6): SAVISQKPSRDICQRGTSLTIQCQVDSQVTMMFWYRQQPGQSLTLIATANQGSEATYESGFVIDKFPISRPNLTFSTLTVSNMSPEDSSIYLCSVEDPAGGNNSPLHFGNGTRLTVT.

This clonotype was counted between two and nine times. This rearrangement joins TRBV6-6 to TRBJ1-2, with 8 bases that match TRBD1. The V segment lost 4 bases and the J segment 4 bases; nucleotides outside the gene matches: 8. This CDR3 comprises 15 residues. Germline V gene lookup returns CDR1 MNHNY and CDR2 SVGAGI (reference sequence). The CDR3 DNA follows: TGTGCCAGCAGTTCCGTGGGACAGGTGGTCTATGGCTACACCTTC. Amino acids: CASSSVGQVVYGYTF.

This clonotype was detected ten times or more. The chain recombines TRBV7-6 with TRBJ2-5; D is possibly TRBD1 (6 bases). The V gene's germline CDR1 is SGHVS and CDR2 FNYEAQ. V was clipped by 5 bases and J by 2 bases, with 15 bases between them. The CDR3 spans 15 residues. The CDR3 nucleotides read TGTGCCAGCAGCCCTCTCGACAGGCCTCAAGAGACCCAGTACTTC. Amino acid sequence: CASSPLDRPQETQYF.

V usage is TRBV6-8 and J usage is TRBJ2-3; possible D gene TRBD2, 5 bases. Trimming removed 2 bases at V and 6 bases at J, with 15 bases between. The CDR3 contains 15 residues. The germline CDR1 and CDR2 sequences are MNHGY and SAAAGT. CDR3 in DNA: TGTGCCAGCAGTTACGACGAGGAGGTTCAGGATACGCAGTATTTT. Its translation: CASSYDEEVQDTQYF.

In this sample, this clonotype turned up a few times. The chain links TRBV6-6 to TRBJ1-4; D is unclear. Trimming removed 0 bases from V and 5 bases from J, with 13 bases in between. This CDR3 has 16 residues. Germline loops: CDR1 MNHNY, CDR2 SVGAGI (reference sequence). The CDR3, as DNA: TGTGCCAGCAGTTACTCTTTCCGTAAGGAGAATGAAAAACTGTTTTTT. Amino acids: CASSYSFRKENEKLFF.

This clonotype was seen more than once but under ten times. This chain uses TRBV28 with TRBJ2-5; a weak D match, TRBD1 (6 bases). Trimming shortened V by 2 bases and J by 4 bases, and 11 bases separated the two germline ends. The germline CDR1 and CDR2 sequences are MDHEN and SYDVKM. The CDR3 loop spans 14 amino acids. In nucleotides, the CDR3 is TGTGCCAGCAGTTTAGAGTCCAGGGGAGAGACCCAGTACTTC. It specifies CASSLESRGETQYF.

Comment on this clonotype: This sequence may be a read error, since a much larger clone differs from it by one base. The CDR3 bases are TGTGCCAGCAGCTTAGCGGGGGTCAGGGAATTAACCTACGAGCAGCACTTC. This codes for CASSLAGVRELTYEQHF. The chain links TRBV7-4 to TRBJ2-7, with D perhaps matching TRBD1 or TRBD2 (5 bases each). There are 17 residues in the CDR3. CDR1 is SGHVT, CDR2 SQSDAQ, per germline.

The V and J genes are TRBV7-9 and TRBJ2-5; 10 bases line up with TRBD1. Per germline, CDR1 SEHNR and CDR2 FQNEAQ (reference sequence). Trimming at V came to 6 bases and at J to 12 bases, leaving 4 bases not matched to a gene. This CDR3 spans 11 amino acids. The CDR3 DNA is TGTGCCAGCAGGCGGACAGGGGGAAAGTACTTC. Translating gives CASRRTGGKYF.

This clonotype appeared a few times. V gene TRBV7-8 combines with J gene TRBJ2-7, with D perhaps matching TRBD1 (5 bases). This CDR3 region has 14 residues. Germline V lookup: CDR1 SGHVS, CDR2 FQNEAQ. Trimming pared 5 bases from V and 2 bases from J, leaving 13 bases between. CDR3: CASSEHRRPYEQYV. The CDR3 nucleotides read TGTGCCAGCAGCGAACACAGGCGACCCTACGAGCAGTACGTC.

A few counts support this clonotype. The gene calls are TRBV27 and TRBJ2-1; TRBD1 agrees at 9 bases. The junction had 7 bases not matched to a gene; V was cut back by 10 bases and J by 3 bases. CDR3 length equals 14 residues. Germline V gene data show CDR1 as MNHEY and CDR2 as SMNVEV (reference sequence). CDR3 nucleotide sequence: TGTGCCACCCAGGTGGACAGGGGCTACAATGAGCAGTTCTTC. It encodes CATQVDRGYNEQFF.

The table lists this clonotype with a few counts. The chain is built from TRBV6-5 and TRBJ2-7; D is undetermined. The CDR3 has 12 residues. CDR1 MNHEY and CDR2 SVGAGI come from the germline V gene. The ends were cut back, 8 bases at V and 1 base at J, with 9 bases in the middle. The CDR3 sequence: CASVSSSYEQYF. The DNA of the CDR3 is TGTGCCAGCGTGAGTAGTTCCTACGAGCAGTACTTC.

The genes are TRBV7-6 and TRBJ2-7; TRBD2 agrees at 9 bases. This CDR3 has 15 amino acids. CDR1 and CDR2 from the germline V gene are SGHVS and FNYEAQ. The junction had 8 bases not matched to a gene; V was cut back by 6 bases and J by 2 bases. CDR3: CASSSSGVAPYEQYF. CDR3 nucleotides: TGTGCCAGCAGTTCTAGCGGGGTTGCCCCCTACGAGCAGTACTTC.

This clonotype was seen many times. V gene TRBV25-1 combines with J gene TRBJ2-2; unclear D gene. This CDR3 comprises 13 residues. Deletions cut 6 bases from V and 4 bases from J, with 9 bases between. From germline, CDR1 is MGHDK and CDR2 SYGVNS. The CDR3 spells CASRPDFTGELFF. CDR3 bases: TGTGCCAGCAGACCCGACTTCACCGGGGAGCTGTTTTTT.

This clonotype occurred many times. This chain uses TRBV7-9 with TRBJ1-5, with D possibly TRBD1 on 6 matching bases. V lost 1 base, J lost 7 bases, and 14 bases lay in between. Germline values: CDR1 SEHNR, CDR2 FQNEAQ (reference sequence). The CDR3 extends over 15 amino acids. The CDR3 nucleotides are TGTGCCAGCAGCTTAGAATACGGGGGCGGACAGCCCCAGCATTTT. It yields the protein CASSLEYGGGQPQHF.